This entry describes one TCR beta chain. Recruitment covered some 25 US areas and drew participants whose ages spanned roughly 18 to 90 years. V lost 4 bases to trimming and J lost 0 bases, with 7 bases between them. This CDR3 has 13 amino acids. Per the germline V gene, CDR1 is MNHEY and CDR2 is SMNVEV (reference sequence). The data were taken from a study of blood T cell repertoires in COVID-19. The overall study: Donors in Cohort 3 counted as recovered after two negative PCRs, clearance, or symptom resolution. Whether acute or convalescent, the COVID-19 samples came from the United States, Italy and Spain.

Measured with immunoSEQ multiplex PCR; TCRdb has only the in-frame clones, and not every one. Among roughly 190,000 clones listed, more than 85% were seen once. The V call is TRBV27, the J call TRBJ2-7; D is perhaps TRBD2 (5 bases). Sequenced sample: PBMCs or T cells enriched from blood (not recorded which). The TCR sequence derives from a woman aged 40 to 50 in a cohort exposed to, infected with or recovered from COVID-19 (not recorded which). The chain's CDR3 is CASSYRDSYEQYF. The CDR3 bases are TGTGCCAGCAGTTACCGGGACTCCTACGAGCAGTACTTC.